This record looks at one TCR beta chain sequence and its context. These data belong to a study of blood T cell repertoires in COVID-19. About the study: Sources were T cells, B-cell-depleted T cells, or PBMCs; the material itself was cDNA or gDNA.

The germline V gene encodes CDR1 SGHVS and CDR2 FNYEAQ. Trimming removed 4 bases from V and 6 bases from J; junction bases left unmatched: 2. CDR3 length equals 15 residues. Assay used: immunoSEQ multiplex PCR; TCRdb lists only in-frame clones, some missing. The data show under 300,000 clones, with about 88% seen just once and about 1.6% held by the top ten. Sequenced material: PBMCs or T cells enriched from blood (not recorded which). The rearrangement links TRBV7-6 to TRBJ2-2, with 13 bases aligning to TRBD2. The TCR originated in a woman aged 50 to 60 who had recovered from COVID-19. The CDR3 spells CASSWTSGSPGELFF. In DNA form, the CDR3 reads TGTGCCAGCAGCTGGACTAGCGGGAGCCCCGGGGAGCTGTTTTTT. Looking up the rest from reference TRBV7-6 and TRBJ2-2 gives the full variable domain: GAGVSQSPRYKVTKRGQDVALRCDPISGHVSLYWYRQALGQGPEFLTYFNYEAQQDKSGLPNDRFSAERPEGSISTLTIQRTEQRDSAMYRCASSWTSGSPGELFFGEGSRLTVL.